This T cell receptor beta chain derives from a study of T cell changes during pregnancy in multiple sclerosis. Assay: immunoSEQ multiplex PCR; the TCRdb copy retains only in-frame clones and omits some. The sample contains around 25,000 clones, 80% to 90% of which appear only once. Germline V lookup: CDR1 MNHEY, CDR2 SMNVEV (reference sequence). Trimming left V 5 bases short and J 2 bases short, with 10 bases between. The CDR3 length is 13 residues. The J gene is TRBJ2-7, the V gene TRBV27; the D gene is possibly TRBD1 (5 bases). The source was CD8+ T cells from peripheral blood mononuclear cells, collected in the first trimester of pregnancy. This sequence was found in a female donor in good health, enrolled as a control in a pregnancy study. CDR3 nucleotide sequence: TGTGCCAGCAGTCCGGACATAACCTACGAGCAGTACTTC. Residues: CASSPDITYEQYF.